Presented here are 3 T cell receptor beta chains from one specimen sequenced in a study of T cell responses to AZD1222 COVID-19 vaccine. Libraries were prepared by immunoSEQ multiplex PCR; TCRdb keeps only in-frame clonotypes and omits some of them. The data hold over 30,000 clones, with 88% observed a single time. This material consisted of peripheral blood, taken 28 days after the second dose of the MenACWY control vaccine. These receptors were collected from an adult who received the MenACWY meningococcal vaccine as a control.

The CDR3 protein is CASSLSGDTQYF. CDR3 DNA sequence: TGTGCCAGCAGCTTGAGTGGGGATACGCAGTATTTT. The chain has TRBV5-4 and TRBJ2-3; D is unclear. V was trimmed by 1 base and J by 6 bases, leaving 6 bases between them. CDR3 length: 12 residues. Germline assignment: CDR1 SGHNT and CDR2 YYREEE (reference sequence).

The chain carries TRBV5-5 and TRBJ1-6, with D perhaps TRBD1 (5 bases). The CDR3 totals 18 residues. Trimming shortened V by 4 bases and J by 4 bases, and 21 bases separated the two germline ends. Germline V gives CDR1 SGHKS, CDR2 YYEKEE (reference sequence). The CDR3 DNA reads TGTGCCAGCAGCCTAACTGCTCACAGGTCGTTTTATAATTCACCCCTCCACTTT. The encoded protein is CASSLTAHRSFYNSPLHF. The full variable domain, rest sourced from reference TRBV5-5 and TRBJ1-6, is DAGVTQSPTHLIKTRGQQVTLRCSPISGHKSVSWYQQVLGQGPQFIFQYYEKEERGRGNFPDRFSARQFPNYSSELNVNALLLGDSALYLCASSLTAHRSFYNSPLHFGNGTRLTVT.

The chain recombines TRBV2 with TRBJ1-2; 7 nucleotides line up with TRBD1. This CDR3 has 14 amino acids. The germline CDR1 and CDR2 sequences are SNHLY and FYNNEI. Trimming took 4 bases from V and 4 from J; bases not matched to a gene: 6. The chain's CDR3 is CASSGSGGSYGYTF. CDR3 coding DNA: TGTGCCAGCAGTGGTTCAGGGGGATCCTATGGCTACACCTTC.